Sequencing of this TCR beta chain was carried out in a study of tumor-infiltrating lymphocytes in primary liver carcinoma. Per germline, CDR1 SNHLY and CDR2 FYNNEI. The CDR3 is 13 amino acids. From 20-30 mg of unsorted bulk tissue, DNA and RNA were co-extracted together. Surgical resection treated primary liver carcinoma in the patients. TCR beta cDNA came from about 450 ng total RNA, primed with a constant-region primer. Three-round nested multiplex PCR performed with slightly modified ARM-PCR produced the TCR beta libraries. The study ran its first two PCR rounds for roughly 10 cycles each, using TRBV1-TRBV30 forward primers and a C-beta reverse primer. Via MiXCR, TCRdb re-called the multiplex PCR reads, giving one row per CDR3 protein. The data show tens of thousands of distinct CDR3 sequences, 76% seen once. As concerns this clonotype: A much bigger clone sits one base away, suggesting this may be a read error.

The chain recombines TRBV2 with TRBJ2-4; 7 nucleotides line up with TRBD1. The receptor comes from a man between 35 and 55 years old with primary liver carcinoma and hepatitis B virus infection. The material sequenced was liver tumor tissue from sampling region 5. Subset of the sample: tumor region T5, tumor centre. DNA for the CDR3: TGTGCCAGCAGCGACGACAGGGTCGACATTCGGTACTTC. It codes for CASSDDRVDIRYF.